This T cell receptor (beta chain) appears in the sequencing data of a study of CD8 T cells in ankylosing spondylitis. Regarding the study as a whole: Within matched ankylosing spondylitis synovial fluid, disease-linked clones were reportedly significantly enriched. Blood of patients with ankylosing spondylitis appeared to be characterized by a TCR beta motif of several highly homologous variants. Several of the motif variants were reported before in synovial fluid and blood from reactive arthritis. Clones linked to disease, bearing a CD8+ phenotype, were relatively rare in peripheral blood.

Libraries for TCR beta were made by quantitative 5'-RACE with molecular barcodes. TCRdb independently ran MiXCR on the 5' RACE reads; one entry per CDR3 protein. Of around 770,000 distinct CDR3 sequences listed, 15% to 20% were seen once; the top ten hold 19%. This CDR3 region has 15 residues. The V gene lost 4 bases and the J gene lost 5 bases, with 17 bases spanning the gap. The germline V gene encodes CDR1 LGHNA and CDR2 YSLEER. Points on this clonotype: Its matching antigen is unknown.

The rearrangement uses TRBV4-3 and TRBJ2-5; possible D gene TRBD2, 6 bases. The clonotype originates from a male donor with ankylosing spondylitis. Source material: blood, either unsorted or a sorted T cell fraction (not recorded which). The CDR3 DNA is TGCGCCAGCAGCCTATCCGGAGGGCCCCGGGAGACCCAGTACTTC. This sequence encodes CASSLSGGPRETQYF.